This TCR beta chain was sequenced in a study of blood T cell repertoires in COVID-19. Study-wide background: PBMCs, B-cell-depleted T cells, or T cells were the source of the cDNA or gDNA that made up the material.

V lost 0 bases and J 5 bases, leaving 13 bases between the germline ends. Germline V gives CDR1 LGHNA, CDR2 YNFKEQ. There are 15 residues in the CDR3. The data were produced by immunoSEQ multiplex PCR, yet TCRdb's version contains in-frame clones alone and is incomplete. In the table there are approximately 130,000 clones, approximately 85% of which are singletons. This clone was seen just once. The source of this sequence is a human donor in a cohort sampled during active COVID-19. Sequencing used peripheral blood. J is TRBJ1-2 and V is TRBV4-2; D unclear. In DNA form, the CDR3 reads TGTGCCAGCAGCCAAGACCGGGGAGGCCAATATGGCTACACCTTC. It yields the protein CASSQDRGGQYGYTF.